This T cell receptor beta chain stems from a study of high-grade serous ovarian cancer treatment subgroups. Study-level points and caveats: Different patients shared almost no repertoire; same-patient tumors shared about 0.1 to 0.8.

The data were produced by immunoSEQ multiplex PCR, yet TCRdb's version contains in-frame clones alone and is incomplete. The sample carries around 30,000 clones, about 80% recorded once. Worth noting for this clone: The antigen is not known.

Tumor samples were obtained before definitive surgery or chemotherapy. Trimming pared 5 bases from V and 2 bases from J, leaving 6 bases between. CDR1 SGHTA and CDR2 FQGTGA come from the germline V gene. This CDR3 is built from 13 residues. Sequenced sample: tumor tissue. This receptor was obtained from a human donor with high-grade serous ovarian cancer. The chain recombines TRBV7-3 with TRBJ2-2; no reliable D call. CDR3 sequence: CASSEVNTGELFF. As DNA, the CDR3 is TGTGCCAGCAGCGAAGTAAACACCGGGGAGCTGTTTTTT.